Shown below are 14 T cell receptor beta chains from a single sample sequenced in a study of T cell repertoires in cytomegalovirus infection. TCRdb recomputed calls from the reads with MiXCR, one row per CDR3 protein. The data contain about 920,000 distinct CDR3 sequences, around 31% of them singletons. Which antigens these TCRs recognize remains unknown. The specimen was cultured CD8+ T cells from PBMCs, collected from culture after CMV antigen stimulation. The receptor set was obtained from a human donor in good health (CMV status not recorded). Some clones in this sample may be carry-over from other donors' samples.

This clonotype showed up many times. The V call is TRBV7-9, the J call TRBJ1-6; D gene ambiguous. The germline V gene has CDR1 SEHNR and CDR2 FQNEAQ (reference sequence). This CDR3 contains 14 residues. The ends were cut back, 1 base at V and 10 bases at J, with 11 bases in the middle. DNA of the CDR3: TGTGCCAGCAGCTTAGTAGCGGGTTACTCACCCCTCCACTTT. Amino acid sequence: CASSLVAGYSPLHF.

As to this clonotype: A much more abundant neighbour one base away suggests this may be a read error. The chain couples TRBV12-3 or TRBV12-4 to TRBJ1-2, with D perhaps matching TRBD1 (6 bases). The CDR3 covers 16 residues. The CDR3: CANSFSLMGASYGYTF. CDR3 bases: TGTGCCAACAGTTTTTCTCTTATGGGGGCGAGCTATGGCTACACCTTC.

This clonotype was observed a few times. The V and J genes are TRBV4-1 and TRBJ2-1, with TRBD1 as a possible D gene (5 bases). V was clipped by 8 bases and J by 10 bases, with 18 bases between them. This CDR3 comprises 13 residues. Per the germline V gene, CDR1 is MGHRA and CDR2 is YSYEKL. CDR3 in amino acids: CASAYDKGLEQFF. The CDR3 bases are TGCGCCAGCGCCTATGATAAGGGGTTAGAGCAGTTCTTC.

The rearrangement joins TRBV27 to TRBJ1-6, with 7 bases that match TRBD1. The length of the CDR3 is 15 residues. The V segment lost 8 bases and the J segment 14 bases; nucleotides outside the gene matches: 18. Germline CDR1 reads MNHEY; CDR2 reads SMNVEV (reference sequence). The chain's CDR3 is CASRNTPGGKGTLHF. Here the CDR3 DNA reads TGTGCCAGCCGCAACACGCCAGGGGGAAAAGGGACCCTCCACTTT.

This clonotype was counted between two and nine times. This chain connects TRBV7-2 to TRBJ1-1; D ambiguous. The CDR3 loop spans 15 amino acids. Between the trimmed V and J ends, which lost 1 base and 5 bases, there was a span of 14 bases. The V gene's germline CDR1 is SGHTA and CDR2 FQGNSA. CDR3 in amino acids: CASSLETGRETEAFF. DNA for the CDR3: TGTGCCAGCAGCTTAGAGACTGGGAGGGAGACTGAAGCTTTCTTT. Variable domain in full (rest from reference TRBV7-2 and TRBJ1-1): GAGVSQSPSNKVTEKGKDVELRCDPISGHTALYWYRQSLGQGLEFLIYFQGNSAPDKSGLPSDRFSAERTGGSVSTLTIQRTQQEDSAVYLCASSLETGRETEAFFGQGTRLTVV.

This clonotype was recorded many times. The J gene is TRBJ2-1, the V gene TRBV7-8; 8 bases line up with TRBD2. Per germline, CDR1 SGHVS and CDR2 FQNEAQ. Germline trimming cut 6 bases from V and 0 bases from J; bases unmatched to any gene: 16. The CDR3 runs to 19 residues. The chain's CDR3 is CASRGSSGDLTSSYNEQFF. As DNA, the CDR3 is TGTGCCAGCAGGGGCAGTAGCGGGGACTTAACAAGCTCCTACAATGAGCAGTTCTTC.

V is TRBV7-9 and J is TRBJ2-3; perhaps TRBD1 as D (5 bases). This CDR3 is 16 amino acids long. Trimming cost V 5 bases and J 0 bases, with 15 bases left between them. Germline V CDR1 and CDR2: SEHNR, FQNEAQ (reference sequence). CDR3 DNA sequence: TGTGCCAGCAGCCGATTGGGGCTCCGTAGCACAGATACGCAGTATTTT. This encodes CASSRLGLRSTDTQYF.

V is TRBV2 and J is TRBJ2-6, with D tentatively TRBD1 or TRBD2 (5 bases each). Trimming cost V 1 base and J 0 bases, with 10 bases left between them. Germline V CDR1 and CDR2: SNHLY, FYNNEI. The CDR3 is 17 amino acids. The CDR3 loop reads CASSEGGTISGANVLTF. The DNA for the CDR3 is TGTGCCAGCAGTGAAGGTGGGACGATCTCTGGGGCCAACGTCCTGACTTTC.

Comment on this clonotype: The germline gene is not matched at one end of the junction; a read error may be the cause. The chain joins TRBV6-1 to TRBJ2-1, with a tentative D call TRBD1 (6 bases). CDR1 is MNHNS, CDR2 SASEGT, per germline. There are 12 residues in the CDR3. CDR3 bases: TGTGCCAGCAGGGAAGGGGGCAATGAGCAGTTCTTC. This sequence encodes CASREGGNEQFF.

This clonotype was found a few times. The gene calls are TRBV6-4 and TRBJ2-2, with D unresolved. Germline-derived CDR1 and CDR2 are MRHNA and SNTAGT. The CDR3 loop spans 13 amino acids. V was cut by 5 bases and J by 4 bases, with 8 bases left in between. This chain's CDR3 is CASSSKVTGELFF. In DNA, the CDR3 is TGTGCCAGCAGTTCCAAGGTCACCGGGGAGCTGTTTTTT.

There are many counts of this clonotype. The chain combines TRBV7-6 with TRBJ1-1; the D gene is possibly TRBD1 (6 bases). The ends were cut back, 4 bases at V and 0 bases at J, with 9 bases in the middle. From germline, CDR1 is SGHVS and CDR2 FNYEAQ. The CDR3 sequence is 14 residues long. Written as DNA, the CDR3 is TGTGCCAGCAGCTCCGGACAGTTGAACACTGAAGCTTTCTTT. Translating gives CASSSGQLNTEAFF.

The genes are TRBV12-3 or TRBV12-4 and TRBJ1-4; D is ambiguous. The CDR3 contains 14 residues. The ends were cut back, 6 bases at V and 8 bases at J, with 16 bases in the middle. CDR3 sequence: CASRTGHVREKLFF. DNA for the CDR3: TGTGCCAGCAGAACGGGCCATGTGAGGGAAAAACTGTTTTTT.

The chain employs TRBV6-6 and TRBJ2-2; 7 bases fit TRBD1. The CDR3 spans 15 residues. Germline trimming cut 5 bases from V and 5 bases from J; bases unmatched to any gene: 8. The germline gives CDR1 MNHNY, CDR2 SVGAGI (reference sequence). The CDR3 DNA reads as TGTGCCAGCAGTCCTACAGGGGTCGCTACCGGGGAGCTGTTTTTT. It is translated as CASSPTGVATGELFF.

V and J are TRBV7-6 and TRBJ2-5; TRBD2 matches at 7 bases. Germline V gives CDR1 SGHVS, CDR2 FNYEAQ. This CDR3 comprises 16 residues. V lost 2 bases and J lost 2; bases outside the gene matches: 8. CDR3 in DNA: TGTGCCAGCAGCTTATTCGCGGCGGGGGAACAAGAGACCCAGTACTTC. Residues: CASSLFAAGEQETQYF.